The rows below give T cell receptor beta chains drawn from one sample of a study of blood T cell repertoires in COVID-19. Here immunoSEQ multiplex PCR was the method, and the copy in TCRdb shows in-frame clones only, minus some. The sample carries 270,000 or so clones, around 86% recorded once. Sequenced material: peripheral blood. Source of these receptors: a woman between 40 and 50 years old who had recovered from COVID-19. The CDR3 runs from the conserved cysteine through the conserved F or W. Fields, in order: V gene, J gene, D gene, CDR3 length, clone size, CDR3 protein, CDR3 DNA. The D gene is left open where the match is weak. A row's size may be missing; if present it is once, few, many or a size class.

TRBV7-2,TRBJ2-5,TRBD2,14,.,CASSLAGGPETQYF,TGTGCCAGCAGCTTAGCGGGAGGGCCTGAGACCCAGTACTTC
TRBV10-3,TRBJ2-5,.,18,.,CAISEGGTVSGAEETQYF,TGTGCCATCAGTGAGGGGGGGACTGTCTCGGGAGCGGAAGAGACCCAGTACTTC
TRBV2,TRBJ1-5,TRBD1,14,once,CASSRQGGNQPQHF,TGTGCCAGCAGTAGACAGGGCGGCAATCAGCCCCAGCATTTT
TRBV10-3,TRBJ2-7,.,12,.,CAISDQFYEQYF,TGTGCCATCAGTGACCAGTTCTACGAGCAGTACTTC
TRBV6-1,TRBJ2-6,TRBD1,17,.,CASSVDRGSSGANVLTF,TGTGCCAGCAGTGTCGACAGGGGGAGCTCTGGGGCCAACGTCCTGACTTTC
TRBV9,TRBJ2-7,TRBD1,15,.,CASSVGVGQGYEQYF,TGTGCCAGCAGCGTAGGGGTTGGACAGGGCTACGAGCAGTACTTC
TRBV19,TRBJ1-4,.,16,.,CASSDQYRDPNEKLFF,TGTGCCAGTAGTGACCAGTACAGGGACCCTAATGAAAAACTGTTTTTT
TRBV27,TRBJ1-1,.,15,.,CASSWAATPYTEAFF,TGTGCCAGCAGTTGGGCCGCCACACCCTACACTGAAGCTTTCTTT
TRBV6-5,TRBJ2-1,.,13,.,CASRPTRDNEQFF,TGTGCCAGCAGGCCTACGCGGGACAATGAGCAGTTCTTC
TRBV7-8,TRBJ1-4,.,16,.,CASSLGGQDGRGKLFF,TGTGCCAGCAGCTTAGGGGGTCAGGATGGTAGGGGAAAACTGTTTTTT
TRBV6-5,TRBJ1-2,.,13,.,CASKQDSVYGYTF,TGTGCCAGCAAGCAAGACAGCGTGTATGGCTACACCTTC
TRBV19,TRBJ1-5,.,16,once,CASSIRVSLGNQPQHF,TGTGCCAGTAGTATTCGGGTCTCCCTAGGCAATCAGCCCCAGCATTTT
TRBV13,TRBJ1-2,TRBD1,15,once,CASSPGQGGNYGYTF,TGTGCCAGCAGCCCAGGACAGGGGGGAAACTATGGCTACACCTTC
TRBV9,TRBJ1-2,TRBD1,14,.,CASSVLDRVHGYTF,TGTGCCAGCAGCGTACTGGACAGGGTACATGGCTACACCTTC
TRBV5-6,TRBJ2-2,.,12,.,CASSSRTGELFF,TGTGCCAGCAGCTCCCGTACCGGGGAGCTGTTTTTT
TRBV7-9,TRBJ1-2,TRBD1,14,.,CASSPGTGDYGYTF,TGTGCCAGCAGCCCAGGGACAGGGGACTATGGCTACACCTTC
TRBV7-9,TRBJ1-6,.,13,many,CASSLQANSPLHF,TGTGCCAGCAGCCTCCAAGCGAATTCACCCCTCCACTTT
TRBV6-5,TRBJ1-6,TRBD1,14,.,CASRKTGGDSPLHF,TGTGCCAGCCGTAAAACAGGGGGCGATTCACCCCTCCACTTT
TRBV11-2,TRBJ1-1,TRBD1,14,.,CASSSDRVGPEAFF,TGTGCCAGCAGCTCAGACAGGGTTGGGCCTGAAGCTTTCTTT
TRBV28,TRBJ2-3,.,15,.,CASSLDGGNTDTQYF,TGTGCCAGCAGTTTAGATGGGGGCAACACAGATACGCAGTATTTT
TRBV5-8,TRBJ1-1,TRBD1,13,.,CASKGGWSTEAFF,TGTGCCAGCAAAGGGGGCTGGTCCACTGAAGCTTTCTTT
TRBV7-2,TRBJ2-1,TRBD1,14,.,CASRPGTAYNEQFF,TGTGCCAGCAGACCCGGGACAGCATACAATGAGCAGTTCTTC
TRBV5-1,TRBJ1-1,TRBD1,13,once,CASTNRGGTEAFF,TGCGCCAGCACGAACAGGGGGGGAACCGAAGCTTTCTTT
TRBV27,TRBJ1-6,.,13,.,CASSPLGSSALHF,TGTGCCAGCAGTCCCCTCGGGAGTTCGGCCCTCCACTTT
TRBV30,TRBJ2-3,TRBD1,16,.,CAWSRTGTGSLYTQYF,TGTGCCTGGAGTCGTACCGGGACAGGGAGTTTATATACGCAGTATTTT
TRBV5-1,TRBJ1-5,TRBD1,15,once,CASSPTGVGNQPQHF,TGCGCCAGCAGCCCGACAGGGGTTGGAAATCAGCCCCAGCATTTT
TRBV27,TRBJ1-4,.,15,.,CASGDGGIANEKLFF,TGTGCCAGCGGGGATGGGGGGATAGCTAATGAAAAACTGTTTTTT
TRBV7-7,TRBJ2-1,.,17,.,CASSPSTGGIRHSEQFF,TGTGCCAGCAGCCCTTCGACGGGGGGCATTCGCCACAGTGAGCAGTTCTTC
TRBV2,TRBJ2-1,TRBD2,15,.,CASNHAGTSVKEQFF,TGTGCCAGCAACCACGCGGGGACTAGCGTGAAGGAGCAGTTCTTC
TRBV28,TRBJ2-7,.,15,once,CASSFEGRSSYEQYF,TGTGCCAGCAGTTTCGAGGGGAGGAGCTCCTACGAGCAGTACTTC
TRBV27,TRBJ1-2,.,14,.,CASSLLDSNYGYTF,TGTGCCAGCAGTTTACTGGACAGCAACTATGGCTACACCTTC
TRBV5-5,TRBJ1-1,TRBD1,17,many,CASSLRPGGGPSLEAFF,TGTGCCAGCAGCTTGCGGCCAGGGGGCGGCCCATCTCTTGAAGCTTTCTTT
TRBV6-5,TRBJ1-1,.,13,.,CASSPGGWTEAFF,TGTGCCAGCAGCCCGGGAGGGTGGACTGAAGCTTTCTTT
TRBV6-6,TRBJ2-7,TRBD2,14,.,CATYSGRALYEQYF,TGTGCCACGTACAGTGGGAGGGCCCTTTACGAGCAGTACTTC
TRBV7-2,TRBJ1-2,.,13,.,CASRRGGGQGYTF,TGTGCCAGCAGACGAGGGGGGGGCCAAGGCTACACCTTC
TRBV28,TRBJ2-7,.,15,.,CASRFVSDFPYEQYF,TGTGCCAGCAGGTTCGTCTCGGACTTTCCCTACGAGCAGTACTTC
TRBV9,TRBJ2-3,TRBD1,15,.,CASSGGQGGTDTQYF,TGTGCCAGCAGCGGTGGACAGGGAGGCACAGATACGCAGTATTTT
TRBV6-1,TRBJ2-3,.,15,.,CASSEIRPGTDTQYF,TGTGCCAGCAGTGAGATTCGGCCAGGGACAGATACGCAGTATTTT
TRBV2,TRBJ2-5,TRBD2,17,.,CASSDPVGLAGGETQYF,TGTGCCAGCAGTGATCCGGTCGGACTAGCGGGAGGAGAGACCCAGTACTTC
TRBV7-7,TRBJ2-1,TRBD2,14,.,CASSLASGSSEQFF,TGTGCTAGCAGCTTAGCTAGCGGGAGCTCTGAGCAGTTCTTC
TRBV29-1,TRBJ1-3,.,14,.,CSVVQGAEGNTIYF,TGCAGCGTAGTTCAAGGGGCAGAGGGAAACACCATATATTTT
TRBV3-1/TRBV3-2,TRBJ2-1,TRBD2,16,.,CASSPGTSGPMNEQFF,TGTGCCAGCAGCCCCGGGACTAGCGGGCCGATGAATGAGCAGTTCTTC
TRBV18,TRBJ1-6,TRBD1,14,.,CASSPRDRGSPLHF,TGTGCCAGCTCACCACGGGACAGGGGTTCACCCCTCCACTTT
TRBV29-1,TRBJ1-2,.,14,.,CSVLKEQGRGGYTF,TGCAGCGTCCTAAAAGAACAGGGTAGGGGTGGCTACACCTTC
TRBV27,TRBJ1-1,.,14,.,CASSYGSGNTEAFF,TGTGCCAGCAGTTATGGGTCGGGGAACACTGAAGCTTTCTTT
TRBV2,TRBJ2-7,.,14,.,CASSGLAPSYEQYF,TGTGCCAGCAGTGGGTTAGCGCCATCCTACGAGCAGTACTTC
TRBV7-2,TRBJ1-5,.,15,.,CASSLTAGGNQPQHF,TGTGCCAGCAGCTTAACCGCGGGGGGCAATCAGCCCCAGCATTTT
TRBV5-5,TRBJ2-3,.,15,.,CASSLAQAFTDTQYF,TGTGCCAGCAGCTTGGCGCAAGCATTCACAGATACGCAGTATTTT
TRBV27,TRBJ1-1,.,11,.,CASQGAYEAFF,TGTGCTAGCCAAGGGGCGTATGAAGCTTTCTTT
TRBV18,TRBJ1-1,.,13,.,CASSPGGFAEAFF,TGTGCCAGCTCACCAGGGGGGTTCGCTGAAGCTTTCTTT
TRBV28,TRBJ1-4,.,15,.,CASSLVASRDEKLFF,TGTGCCAGCAGTTTAGTTGCGTCGCGGGATGAAAAACTGTTTTTT
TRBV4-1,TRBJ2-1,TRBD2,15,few,CASSPREVSYNEQFF,TGCGCCAGCAGCCCGCGGGAGGTCTCTTACAATGAGCAGTTCTTC
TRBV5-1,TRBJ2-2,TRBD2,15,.,CASSWTSGNTGELFF,TGCGCCAGCAGCTGGACTAGCGGAAACACCGGGGAGCTGTTTTTT
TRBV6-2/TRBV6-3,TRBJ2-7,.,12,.,CASSYSGLEQYF,TGTGCCAGCAGTTACTCTGGGCTCGAGCAGTACTTC
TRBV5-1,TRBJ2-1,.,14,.,CASSFGTLNNEQFF,TGCGCCAGCAGCTTTGGGACTCTTAACAATGAGCAGTTCTTC
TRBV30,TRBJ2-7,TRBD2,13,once,CAWSSGGWGEQYF,TGTGCCTGGAGTTCGGGAGGGTGGGGCGAGCAGTACTTC